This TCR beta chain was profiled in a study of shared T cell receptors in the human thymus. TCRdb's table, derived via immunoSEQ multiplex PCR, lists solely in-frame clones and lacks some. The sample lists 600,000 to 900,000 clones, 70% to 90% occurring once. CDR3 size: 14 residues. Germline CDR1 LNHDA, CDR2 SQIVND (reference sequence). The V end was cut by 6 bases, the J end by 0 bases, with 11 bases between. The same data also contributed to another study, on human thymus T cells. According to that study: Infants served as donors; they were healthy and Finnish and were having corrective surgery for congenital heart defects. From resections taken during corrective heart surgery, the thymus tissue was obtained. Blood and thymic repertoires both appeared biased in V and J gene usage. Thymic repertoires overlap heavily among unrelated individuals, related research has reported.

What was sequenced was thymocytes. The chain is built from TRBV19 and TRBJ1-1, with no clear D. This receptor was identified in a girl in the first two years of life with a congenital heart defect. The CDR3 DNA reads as TGTGCCAGTAGGAGAGGATTATTGAACACTGAAGCTTTCTTT. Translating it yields CASRRGLLNTEAFF. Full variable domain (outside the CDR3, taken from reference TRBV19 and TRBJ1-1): DGGITQSPKYLFRKEGQNVTLSCEQNLNHDAMYWYRQDPGQGLRLIYYSQIVNDFQKGDIAEGYSVSREKKESFPLTVTSAQKNPTAFYLCASRRGLLNTEAFFGQGTRLTVV.